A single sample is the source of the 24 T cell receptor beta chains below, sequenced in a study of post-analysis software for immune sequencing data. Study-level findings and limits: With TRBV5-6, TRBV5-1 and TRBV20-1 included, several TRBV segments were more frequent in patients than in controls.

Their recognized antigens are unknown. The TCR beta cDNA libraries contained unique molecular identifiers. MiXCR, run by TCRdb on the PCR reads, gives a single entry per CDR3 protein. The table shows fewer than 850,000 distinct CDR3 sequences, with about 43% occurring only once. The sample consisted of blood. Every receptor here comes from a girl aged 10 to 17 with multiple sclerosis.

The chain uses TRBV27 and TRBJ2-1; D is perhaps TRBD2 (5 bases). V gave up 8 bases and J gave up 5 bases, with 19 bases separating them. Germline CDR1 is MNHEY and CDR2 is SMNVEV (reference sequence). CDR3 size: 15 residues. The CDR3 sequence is CASHSRRGFNNEQFF. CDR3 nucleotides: TGTGCCAGCCACTCCCGGAGAGGGTTTAACAATGAGCAGTTCTTC.

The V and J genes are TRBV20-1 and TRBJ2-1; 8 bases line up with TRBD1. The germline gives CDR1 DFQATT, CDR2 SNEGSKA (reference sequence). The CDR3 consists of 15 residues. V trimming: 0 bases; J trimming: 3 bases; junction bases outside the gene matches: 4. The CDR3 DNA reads TGCAGTGCTAGAGAAGCAGGGGGCGGCTACAATGAGCAGTTCTTC. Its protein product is CSAREAGGGYNEQFF.

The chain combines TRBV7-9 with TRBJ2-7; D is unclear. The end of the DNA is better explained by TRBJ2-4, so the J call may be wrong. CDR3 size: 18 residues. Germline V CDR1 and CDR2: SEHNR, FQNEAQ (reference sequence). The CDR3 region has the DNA TGTGCCAGCAGCCCCCCGGGCCTAGGGAATATAGCCAAAAACATTCAGTACTTC. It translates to CASSPPGLGNIAKNIQYF.

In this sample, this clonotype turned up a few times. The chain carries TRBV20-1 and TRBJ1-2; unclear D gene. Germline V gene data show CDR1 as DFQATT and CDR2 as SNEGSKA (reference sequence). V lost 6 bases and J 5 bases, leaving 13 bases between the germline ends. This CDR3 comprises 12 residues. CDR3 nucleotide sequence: TGCAGTGCCAGCAGGTGGGAGTATGGCTACACCTTC. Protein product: CSASRWEYGYTF.

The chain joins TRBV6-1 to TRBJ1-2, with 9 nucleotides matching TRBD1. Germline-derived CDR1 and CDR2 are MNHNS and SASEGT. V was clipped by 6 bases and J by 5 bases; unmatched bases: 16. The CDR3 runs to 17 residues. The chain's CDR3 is CASSGRDRASGSYGYTF. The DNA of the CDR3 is TGTGCCAGCAGCGGAAGGGACAGGGCGTCGGGTAGTTATGGCTACACCTTC.

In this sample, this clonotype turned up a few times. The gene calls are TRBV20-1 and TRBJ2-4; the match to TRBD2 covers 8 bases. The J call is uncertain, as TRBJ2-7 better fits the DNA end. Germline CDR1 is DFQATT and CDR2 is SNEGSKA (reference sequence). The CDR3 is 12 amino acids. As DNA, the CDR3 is TGCAGTGCTAGCGGGAGGGCCGACGAGCAGTACTTC. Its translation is CSASGRADEQYF.

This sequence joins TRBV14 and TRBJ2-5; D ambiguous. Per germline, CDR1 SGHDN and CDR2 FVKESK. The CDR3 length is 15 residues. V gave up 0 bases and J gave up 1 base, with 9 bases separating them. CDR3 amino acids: CASSQDEAAQETQYF. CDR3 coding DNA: TGTGCCAGCAGCCAAGATGAGGCAGCCCAAGAGACCCAGTACTTC.

The CDR3 region has the DNA TGTGCCAGCAGTATCTCCGGGACTACCACAGATACGCAGTATTTT. It yields the protein CASSISGTTTDTQYF. This chain links TRBV6-4 with TRBJ2-3; TRBD2 matches at 7 bases. The CDR3 spans 15 residues. Germline V gives CDR1 MRHNA, CDR2 SNTAGT. With V trimmed by 5 bases and J by 2 bases, 7 bases remained unmatched.

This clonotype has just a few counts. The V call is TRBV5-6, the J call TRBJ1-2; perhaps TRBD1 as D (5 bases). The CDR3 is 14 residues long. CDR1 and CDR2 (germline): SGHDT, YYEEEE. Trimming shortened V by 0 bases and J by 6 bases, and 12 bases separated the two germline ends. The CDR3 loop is CASSLATGAHGYTF. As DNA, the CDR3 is TGTGCCAGCAGCTTGGCCACAGGAGCCCATGGCTACACCTTC. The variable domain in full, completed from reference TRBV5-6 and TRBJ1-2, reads DAGVTQSPTHLIKTRGQQVTLRCSPKSGHDTVSWYQQALGQGPQFIFQYYEEEERQRGNFPDRFSGHQFPNYSSELNVNALLLGDSALYLCASSLATGAHGYTFGSGTRLTVV.

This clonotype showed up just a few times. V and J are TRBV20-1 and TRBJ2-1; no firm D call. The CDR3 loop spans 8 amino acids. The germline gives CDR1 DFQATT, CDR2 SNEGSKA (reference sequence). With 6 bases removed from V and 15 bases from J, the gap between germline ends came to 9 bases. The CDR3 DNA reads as TGCAGTGCCCAACGAGGGTTCTTC. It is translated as CSAQRGFF.

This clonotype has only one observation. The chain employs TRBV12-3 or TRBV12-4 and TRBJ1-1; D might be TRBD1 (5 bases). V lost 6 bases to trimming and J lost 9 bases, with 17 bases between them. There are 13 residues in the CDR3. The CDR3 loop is CASSPGAATQAFF. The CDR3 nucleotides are TGTGCCAGCAGCCCCGGGGCAGCGACACAAGCTTTCTTT.

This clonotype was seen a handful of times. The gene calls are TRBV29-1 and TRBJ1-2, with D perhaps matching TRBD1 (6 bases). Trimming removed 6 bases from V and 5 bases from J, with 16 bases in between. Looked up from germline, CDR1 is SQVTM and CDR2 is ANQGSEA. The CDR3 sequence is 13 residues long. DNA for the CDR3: TGCAGCGTGTGGACCGGGACAAGGTATGGCTACACCTTC. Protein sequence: CSVWTGTRYGYTF.

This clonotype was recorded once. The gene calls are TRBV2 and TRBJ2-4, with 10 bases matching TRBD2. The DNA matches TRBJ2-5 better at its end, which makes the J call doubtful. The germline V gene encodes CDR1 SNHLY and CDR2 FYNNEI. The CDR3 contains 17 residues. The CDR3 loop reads CASTLGGGLAEKETQYF. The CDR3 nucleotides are TGTGCCAGCACCCTAGGTGGAGGACTAGCGGAAAAAGAGACCCAGTACTTC.

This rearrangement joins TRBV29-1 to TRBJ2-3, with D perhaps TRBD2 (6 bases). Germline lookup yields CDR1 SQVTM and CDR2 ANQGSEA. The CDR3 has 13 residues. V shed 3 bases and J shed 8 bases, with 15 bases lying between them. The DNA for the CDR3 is TGCAGCGTTGAGACCCCGTCGCGGGGTACGCAGTATTTT. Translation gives CSVETPSRGTQYF.

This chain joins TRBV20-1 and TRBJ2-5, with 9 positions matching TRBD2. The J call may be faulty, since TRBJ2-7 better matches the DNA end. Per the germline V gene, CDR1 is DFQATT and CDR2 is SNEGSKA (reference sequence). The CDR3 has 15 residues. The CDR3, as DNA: TGCAGTGCCCGCCCAGGGCTAGCGGGGCCCTACGAGCAGTACTTC. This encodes CSARPGLAGPYEQYF.

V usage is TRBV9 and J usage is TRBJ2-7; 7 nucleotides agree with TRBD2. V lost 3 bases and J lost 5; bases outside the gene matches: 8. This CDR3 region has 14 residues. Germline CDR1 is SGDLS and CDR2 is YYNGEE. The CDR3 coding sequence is TGTGCCAGCAGCGCAGGCGGGAGTTCCCACGAGCAGTACTTC. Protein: CASSAGGSSHEQYF.

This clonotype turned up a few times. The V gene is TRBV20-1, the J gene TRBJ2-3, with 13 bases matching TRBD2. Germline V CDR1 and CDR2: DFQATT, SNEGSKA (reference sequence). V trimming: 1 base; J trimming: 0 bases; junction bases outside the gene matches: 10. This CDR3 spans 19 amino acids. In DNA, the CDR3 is TGCAGTGCTAGAGTGGGACTAGCGGGGATCCCCTCTAGCACAGATACGCAGTATTTT. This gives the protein CSARVGLAGIPSSTDTQYF.

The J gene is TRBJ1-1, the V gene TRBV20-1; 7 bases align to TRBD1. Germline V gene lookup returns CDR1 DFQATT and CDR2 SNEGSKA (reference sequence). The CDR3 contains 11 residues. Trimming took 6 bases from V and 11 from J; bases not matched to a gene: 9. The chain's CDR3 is CSATEGAGAFF. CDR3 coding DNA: TGCAGTGCCACGGAGGGGGCTGGGGCTTTCTTT.

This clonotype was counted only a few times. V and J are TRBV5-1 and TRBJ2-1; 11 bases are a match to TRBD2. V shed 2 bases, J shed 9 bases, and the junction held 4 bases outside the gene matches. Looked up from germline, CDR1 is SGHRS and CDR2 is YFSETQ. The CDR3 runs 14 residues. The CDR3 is CASSLTSGRLEQFF. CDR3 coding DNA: TGCGCCAGCAGCTTAACTAGCGGGAGACTTGAGCAGTTCTTC.

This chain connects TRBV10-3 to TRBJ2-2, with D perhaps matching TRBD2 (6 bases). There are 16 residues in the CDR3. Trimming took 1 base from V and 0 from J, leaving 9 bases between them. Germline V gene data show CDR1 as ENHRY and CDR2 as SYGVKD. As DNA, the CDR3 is TGTGCCATCAGTGAGTTAGCGGCCACGAACACCGGGGAGCTGTTTTTT. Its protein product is CAISELAATNTGELFF.

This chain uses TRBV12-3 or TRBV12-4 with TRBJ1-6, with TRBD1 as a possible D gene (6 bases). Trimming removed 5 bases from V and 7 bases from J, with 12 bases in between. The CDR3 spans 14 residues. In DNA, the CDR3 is TGTGCCAGCAGTAACAGGGTGTACAATTCACCCCTCCACTTT. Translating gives CASSNRVYNSPLHF.

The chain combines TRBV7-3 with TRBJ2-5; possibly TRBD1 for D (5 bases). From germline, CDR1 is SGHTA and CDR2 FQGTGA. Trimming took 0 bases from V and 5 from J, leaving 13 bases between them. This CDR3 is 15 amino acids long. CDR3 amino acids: CASSLTGPPPETQYF. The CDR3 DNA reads TGTGCCAGCAGCTTAACGGGGCCCCCTCCGGAGACCCAGTACTTC.

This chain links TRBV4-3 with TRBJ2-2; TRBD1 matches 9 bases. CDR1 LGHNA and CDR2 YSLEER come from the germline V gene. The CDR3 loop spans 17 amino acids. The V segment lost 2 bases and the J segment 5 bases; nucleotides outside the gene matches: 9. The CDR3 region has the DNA TGCGCCAGCAGCCAATACGCGGGGACAGGGCTAACCGGGGAGCTGTTTTTT. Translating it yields CASSQYAGTGLTGELFF.

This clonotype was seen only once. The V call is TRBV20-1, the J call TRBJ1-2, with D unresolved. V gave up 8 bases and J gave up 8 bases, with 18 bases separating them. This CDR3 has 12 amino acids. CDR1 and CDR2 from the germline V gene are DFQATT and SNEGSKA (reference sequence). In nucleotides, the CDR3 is TGCAGTCTCCGAACAGAACCCTCGGGCTACACCTTC. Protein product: CSLRTEPSGYTF.